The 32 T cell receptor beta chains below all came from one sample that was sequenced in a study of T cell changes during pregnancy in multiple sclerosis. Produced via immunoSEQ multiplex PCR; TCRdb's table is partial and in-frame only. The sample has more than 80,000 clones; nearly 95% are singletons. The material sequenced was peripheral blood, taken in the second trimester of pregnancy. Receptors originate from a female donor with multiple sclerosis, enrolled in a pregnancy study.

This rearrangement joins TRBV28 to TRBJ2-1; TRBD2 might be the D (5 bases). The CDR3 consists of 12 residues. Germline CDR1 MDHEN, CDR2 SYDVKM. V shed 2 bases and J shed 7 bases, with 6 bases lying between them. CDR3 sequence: CASSLSGNEQFF. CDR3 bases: TGTGCCAGCAGTTTAAGCGGAAATGAGCAGTTCTTC.

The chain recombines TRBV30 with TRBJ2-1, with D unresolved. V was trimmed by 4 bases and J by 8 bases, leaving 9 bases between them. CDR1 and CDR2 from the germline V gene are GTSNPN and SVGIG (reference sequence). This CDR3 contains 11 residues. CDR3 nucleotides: TGTGCCTGGACCGGTTTTTATGAGCAGTTCTTC. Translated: CAWTGFYEQFF. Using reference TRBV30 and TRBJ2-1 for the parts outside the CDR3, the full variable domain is SQTIHQWPATLVQPVGSPLSLECTVEGTSNPNLYWYRQAAGRGLQLLFYSVGIGQISSEVPQNLSASRPQDRQFILSSKKLLLSDSGFYLCAWTGFYEQFFGPGTRLTVL.

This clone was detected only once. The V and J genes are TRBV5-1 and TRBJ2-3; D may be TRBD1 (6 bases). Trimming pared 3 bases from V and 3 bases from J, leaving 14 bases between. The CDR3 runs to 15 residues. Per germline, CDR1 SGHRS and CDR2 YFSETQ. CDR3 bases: TGCGCCAGCAGCTCCCAGCCAGGGGCAACAGATACGCAGTATTTT. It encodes CASSSQPGATDTQYF.

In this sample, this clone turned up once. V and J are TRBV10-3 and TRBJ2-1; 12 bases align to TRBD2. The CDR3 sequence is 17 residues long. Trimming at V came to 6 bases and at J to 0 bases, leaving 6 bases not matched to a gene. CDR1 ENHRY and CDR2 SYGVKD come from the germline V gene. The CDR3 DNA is TGTGCCATCAGGCCAGGGACTAGCGGGTCCTCCTACAATGAGCAGTTCTTC. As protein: CAIRPGTSGSSYNEQFF.

Here the CDR3 reads CASSRTGTSVGNEQFF. The CDR3 region has the DNA TGTGCCAGCAGCCGTACCGGGACTAGCGTCGGCAATGAGCAGTTCTTC. The chain couples TRBV14 to TRBJ2-1, with TRBD2 matching over 10 bases. Germline V gene data show CDR1 as SGHDN and CDR2 as FVKESK. The CDR3 spans 16 residues. V trimming: 4 bases; J trimming: 6 bases; junction bases outside the gene matches: 9.

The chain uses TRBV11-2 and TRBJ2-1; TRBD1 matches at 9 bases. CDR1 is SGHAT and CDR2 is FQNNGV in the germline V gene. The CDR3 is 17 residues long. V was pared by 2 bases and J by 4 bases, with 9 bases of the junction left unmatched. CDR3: CASSLLEGTGIYNEQFF. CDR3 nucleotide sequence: TGTGCCAGCAGCTTACTCGAAGGGACAGGGATTTACAATGAGCAGTTCTTC. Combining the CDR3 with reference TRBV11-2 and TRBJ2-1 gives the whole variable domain EAGVAQSPRYKIIEKRQSVAFWCNPISGHATLYWYQQILGQGPKLLIQFQNNGVVDDSQLPKDRFSAERLKGVDSTLKIQPAKLEDSAVYLCASSLLEGTGIYNEQFFGPGTRLTVL.

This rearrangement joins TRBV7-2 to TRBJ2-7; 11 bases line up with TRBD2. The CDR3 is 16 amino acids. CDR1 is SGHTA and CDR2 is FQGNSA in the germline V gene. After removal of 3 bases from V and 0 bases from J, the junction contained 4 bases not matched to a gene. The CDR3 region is CASSLATSGISYEQYF. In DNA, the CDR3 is TGTGCCAGCAGCTTGGCGACTAGCGGGATCTCCTACGAGCAGTACTTC.

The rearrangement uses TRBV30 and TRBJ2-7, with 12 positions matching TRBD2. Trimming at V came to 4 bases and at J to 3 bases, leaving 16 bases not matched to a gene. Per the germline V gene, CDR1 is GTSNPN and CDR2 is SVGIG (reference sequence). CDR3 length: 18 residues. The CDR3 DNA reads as TGTGCCTGGACCCCGCAAAGGCTAGCGGGAGGGGTCGTCTACGAGCAGTACTTC. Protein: CAWTPQRLAGGVVYEQYF. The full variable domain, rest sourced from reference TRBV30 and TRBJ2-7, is SQTIHQWPATLVQPVGSPLSLECTVEGTSNPNLYWYRQAAGRGLQLLFYSVGIGQISSEVPQNLSASRPQDRQFILSSKKLLLSDSGFYLCAWTPQRLAGGVVYEQYFGPGTRLTVT.

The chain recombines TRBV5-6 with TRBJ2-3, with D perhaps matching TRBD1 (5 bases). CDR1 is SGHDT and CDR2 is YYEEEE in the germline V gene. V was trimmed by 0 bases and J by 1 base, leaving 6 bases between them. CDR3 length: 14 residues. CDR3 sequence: CASSLGRGTDTQYF. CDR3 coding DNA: TGTGCCAGCAGCTTGGGCAGGGGCACAGATACGCAGTATTTT.

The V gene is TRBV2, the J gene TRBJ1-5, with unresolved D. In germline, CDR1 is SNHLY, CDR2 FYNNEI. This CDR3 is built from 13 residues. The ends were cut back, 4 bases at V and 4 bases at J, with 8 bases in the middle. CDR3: CASSVSSNQPQHF. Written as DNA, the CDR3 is TGTGCCAGCAGTGTTTCGAGTAATCAGCCCCAGCATTTT.

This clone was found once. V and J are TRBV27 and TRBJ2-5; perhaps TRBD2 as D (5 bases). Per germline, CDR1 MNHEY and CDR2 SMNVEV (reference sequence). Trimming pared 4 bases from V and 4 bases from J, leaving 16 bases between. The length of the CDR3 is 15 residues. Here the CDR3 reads CASSSRRADIETQYF. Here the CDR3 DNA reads TGTGCCAGCAGTTCCCGCCGAGCGGATATAGAGACCCAGTACTTC.

In DNA form, the CDR3 reads TGCAGTGCTAGGGTTTTACTATCTGAGTTCTTC. This gives the protein CSARVLLSEFF. This rearrangement joins TRBV20-1 to TRBJ2-1; D unclear. The germline CDR1 and CDR2 sequences are DFQATT and SNEGSKA (reference sequence). The CDR3 consists of 11 residues. V dropped 3 bases and J dropped 14 bases, with 14 bases sitting between them.

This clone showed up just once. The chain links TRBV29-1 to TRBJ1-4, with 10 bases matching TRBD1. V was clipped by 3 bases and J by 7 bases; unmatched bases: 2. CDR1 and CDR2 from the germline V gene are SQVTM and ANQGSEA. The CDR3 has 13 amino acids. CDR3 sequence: CSVETGGREKLFF. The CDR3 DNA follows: TGCAGCGTTGAGACAGGGGGCCGTGAAAAACTGTTTTTT. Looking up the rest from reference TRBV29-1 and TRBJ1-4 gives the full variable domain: SAVISQKPSRDICQRGTSLTIQCQVDSQVTMMFWYRQQPGQSLTLIATANQGSEATYESGFVIDKFPISRPNLTFSTLTVSNMSPEDSSIYLCSVETGGREKLFFGSGTQLSVL.

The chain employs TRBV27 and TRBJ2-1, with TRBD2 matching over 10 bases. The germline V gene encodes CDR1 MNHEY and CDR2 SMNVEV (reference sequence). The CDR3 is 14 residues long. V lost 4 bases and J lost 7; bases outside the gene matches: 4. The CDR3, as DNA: TGTGCCAGCAGTTGGACAGCGGGAGGGAATGAGCAGTTCTTC. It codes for CASSWTAGGNEQFF.

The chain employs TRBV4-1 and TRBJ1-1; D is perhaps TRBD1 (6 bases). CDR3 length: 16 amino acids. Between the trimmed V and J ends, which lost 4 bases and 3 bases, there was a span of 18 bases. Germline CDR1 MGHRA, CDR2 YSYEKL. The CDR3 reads CASSPDPQGLYTEAFF. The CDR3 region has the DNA TGCGCCAGCAGCCCCGACCCACAGGGACTATACACTGAAGCTTTCTTT.

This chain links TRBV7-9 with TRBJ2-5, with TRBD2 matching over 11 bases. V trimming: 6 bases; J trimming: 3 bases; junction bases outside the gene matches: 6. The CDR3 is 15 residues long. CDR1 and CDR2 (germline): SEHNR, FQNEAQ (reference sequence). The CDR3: CASRVSGREEETQYF. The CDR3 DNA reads TGTGCCAGCAGGGTTAGCGGGAGGGAGGAAGAGACCCAGTACTTC.

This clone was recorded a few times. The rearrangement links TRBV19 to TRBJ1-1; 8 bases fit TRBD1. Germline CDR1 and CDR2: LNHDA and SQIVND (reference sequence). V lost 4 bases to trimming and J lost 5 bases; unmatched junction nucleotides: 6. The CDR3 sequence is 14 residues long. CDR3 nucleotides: TGTGCCAGTAGTACCGGACAGGGAATAACTGAAGCTTTCTTT. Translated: CASSTGQGITEAFF.

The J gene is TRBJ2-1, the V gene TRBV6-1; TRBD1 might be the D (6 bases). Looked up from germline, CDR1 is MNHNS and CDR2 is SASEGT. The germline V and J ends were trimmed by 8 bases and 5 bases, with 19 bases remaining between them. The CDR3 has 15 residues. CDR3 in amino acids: CASRGWAGQNNEQFF. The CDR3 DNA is TGTGCCAGCCGAGGGTGGGCTGGACAGAACAATGAGCAGTTCTTC.

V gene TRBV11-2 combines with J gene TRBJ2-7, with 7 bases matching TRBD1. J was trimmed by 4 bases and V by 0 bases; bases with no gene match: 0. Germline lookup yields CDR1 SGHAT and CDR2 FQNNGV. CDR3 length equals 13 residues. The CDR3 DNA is TGTGCCAGCAGCTTAGACAGGGGGTACGAGCAGTACTTC. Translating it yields CASSLDRGYEQYF.

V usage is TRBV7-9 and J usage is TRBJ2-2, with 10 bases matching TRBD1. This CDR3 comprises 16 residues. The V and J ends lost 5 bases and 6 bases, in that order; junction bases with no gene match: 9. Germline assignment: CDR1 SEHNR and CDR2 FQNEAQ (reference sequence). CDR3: CASSLGTGEFAGELFF. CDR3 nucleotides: TGTGCCAGCAGCCTCGGGACAGGGGAATTTGCCGGGGAGCTGTTTTTT.

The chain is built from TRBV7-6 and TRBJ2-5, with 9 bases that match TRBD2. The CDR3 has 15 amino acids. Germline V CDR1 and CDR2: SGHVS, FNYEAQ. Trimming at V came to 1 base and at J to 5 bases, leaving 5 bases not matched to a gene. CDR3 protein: CASSLVAGASETQYF. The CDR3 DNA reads TGTGCCAGCAGCTTAGTAGCGGGAGCTTCTGAGACCCAGTACTTC.

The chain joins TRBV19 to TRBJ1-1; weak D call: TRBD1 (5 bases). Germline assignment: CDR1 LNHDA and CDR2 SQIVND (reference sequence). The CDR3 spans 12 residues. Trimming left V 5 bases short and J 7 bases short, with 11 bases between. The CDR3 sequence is CASSFGTDEAFF. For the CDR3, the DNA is TGTGCCAGTAGTTTCGGGACTGATGAAGCTTTCTTT.

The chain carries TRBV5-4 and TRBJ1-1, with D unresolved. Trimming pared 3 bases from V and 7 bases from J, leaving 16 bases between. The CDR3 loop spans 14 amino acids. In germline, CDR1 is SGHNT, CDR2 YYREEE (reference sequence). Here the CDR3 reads CASSSPAKRSEAFF. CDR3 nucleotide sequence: TGTGCCAGCAGCTCCCCAGCCAAGAGGAGTGAAGCTTTCTTT.

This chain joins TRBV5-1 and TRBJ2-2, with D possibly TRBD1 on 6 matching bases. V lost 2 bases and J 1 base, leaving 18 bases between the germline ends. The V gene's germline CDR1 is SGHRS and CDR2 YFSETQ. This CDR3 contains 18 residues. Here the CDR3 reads CASSFPNNREQNTGELFF. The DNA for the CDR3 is TGCGCCAGCAGCTTCCCAAACAACAGGGAGCAGAACACCGGGGAGCTGTTTTTT.

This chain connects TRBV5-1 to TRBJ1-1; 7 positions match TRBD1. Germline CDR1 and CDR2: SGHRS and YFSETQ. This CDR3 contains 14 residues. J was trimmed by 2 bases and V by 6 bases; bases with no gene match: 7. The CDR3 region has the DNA TGCGCCAGCACCCGACAGGGAGTCAACACTGAAGCTTTCTTT. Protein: CASTRQGVNTEAFF. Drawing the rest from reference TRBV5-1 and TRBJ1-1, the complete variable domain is KAGVTQTPRYLIKTRGQQVTLSCSPISGHRSVSWYQQTPGQGLQFLFEYFSETQRNKGNFPGRFSGRQFSNSRSEMNVSTLELGDSALYLCASTRQGVNTEAFFGQGTRLTVV.

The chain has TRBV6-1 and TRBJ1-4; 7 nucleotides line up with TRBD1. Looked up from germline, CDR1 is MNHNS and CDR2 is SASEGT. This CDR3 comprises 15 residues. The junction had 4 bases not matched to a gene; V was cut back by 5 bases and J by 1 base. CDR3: CASSRGTVTNEKLFF. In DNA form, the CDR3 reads TGTGCCAGCAGTAGGGGGACAGTAACTAATGAAAAACTGTTTTTT.

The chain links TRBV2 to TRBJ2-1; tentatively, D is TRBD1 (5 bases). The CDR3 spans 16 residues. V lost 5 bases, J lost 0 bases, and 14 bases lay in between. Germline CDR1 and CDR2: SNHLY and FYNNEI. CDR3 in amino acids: CASSLRQPSSYNEQFF. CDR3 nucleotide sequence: TGTGCCAGCAGTCTGAGACAGCCTAGCTCCTACAATGAGCAGTTCTTC.

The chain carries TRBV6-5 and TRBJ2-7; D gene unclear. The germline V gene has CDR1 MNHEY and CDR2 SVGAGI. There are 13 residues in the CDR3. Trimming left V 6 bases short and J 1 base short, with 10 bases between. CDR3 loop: CASRRTESYEQYF. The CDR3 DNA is TGTGCCAGCAGACGCACGGAGTCCTACGAGCAGTACTTC.

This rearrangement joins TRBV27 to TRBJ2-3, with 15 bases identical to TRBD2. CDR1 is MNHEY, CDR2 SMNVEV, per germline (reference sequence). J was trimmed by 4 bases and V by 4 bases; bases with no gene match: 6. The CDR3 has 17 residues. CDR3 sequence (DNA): TGTGCCAGCAGTTCTTCCGGGACTAGCGGGAGGTCAGATACGCAGTATTTT. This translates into CASSSSGTSGRSDTQYF.

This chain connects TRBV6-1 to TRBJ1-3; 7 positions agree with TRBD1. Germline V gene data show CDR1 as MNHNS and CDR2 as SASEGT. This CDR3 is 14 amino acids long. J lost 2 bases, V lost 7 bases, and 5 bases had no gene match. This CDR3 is CASTGGTAGNTIYF. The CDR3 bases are TGTGCCAGCACGGGGGGGACAGCTGGAAACACCATATATTTT.

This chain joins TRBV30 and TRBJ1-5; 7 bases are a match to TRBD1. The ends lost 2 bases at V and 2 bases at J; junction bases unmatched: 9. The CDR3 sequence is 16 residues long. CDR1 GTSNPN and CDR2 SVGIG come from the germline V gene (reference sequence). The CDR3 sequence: CAWSIPTGTGNQPQHF. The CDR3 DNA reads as TGTGCCTGGAGTATACCGACAGGGACGGGCAATCAGCCCCAGCATTTT.

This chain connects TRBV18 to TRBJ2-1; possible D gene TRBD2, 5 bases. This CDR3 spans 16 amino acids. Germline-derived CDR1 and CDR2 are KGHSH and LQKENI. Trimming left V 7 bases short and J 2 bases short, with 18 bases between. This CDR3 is CASFTVAGPAYNEQFF. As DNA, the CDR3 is TGTGCCAGCTTCACCGTGGCGGGCCCCGCCTACAATGAGCAGTTCTTC.